The clone carrying this T cell receptor (beta chain) has a count of ten or more. Its specificity is unknown. A 5'RACE template-switching step, the method used to make TCR cDNA, added a universal primer site and UMIs. TCRdb recomputed calls from the 5' RACE reads with MiXCR, one row per CDR3 protein. The sample holds about 340,000 distinct CDR3 sequences, roughly an eighth seen once. The data derive from a study of T cells after yellow fever vaccination. General study results and limits: In post-booster samples, most primary-vaccination clones reappeared (around 95% CD4, approximately 91% CD8). High-abundance clonotypes from the bulk population could contaminate FACS-sorted repertoires. The study found a weaker secondary response that peaked faster, day 5 versus 15.

CDR1 and CDR2 (germline): LGHNA, YSLEER. This CDR3 has 14 amino acids. V lost 1 base to trimming and J lost 4 bases; unmatched junction nucleotides: 2. This specimen consisted of CD4+ T cells sorted from PBMCs, obtained 15 days after the yellow fever booster vaccination. The sequence came from a man aged 18 to 29 who received the YFV17D yellow fever vaccine. This rearrangement joins TRBV4-3 to TRBJ2-5; the match to TRBD2 covers 8 bases. The CDR3 coding sequence is TGCGCCAGCAGCCAAGGGACTAGCCGAGAGACCCAGTACTTC. Residues: CASSQGTSRETQYF.